Following are 28 T cell receptor beta chains from one sample sequenced in a study of blood T cell repertoires in COVID-19. The assay was immunoSEQ multiplex PCR, and TCRdb's table has in-frame clones only and misses some. The sample contains under 200,000 clones, roughly 83% of which appear only once. The sample was peripheral blood. The source of these receptors is a woman aged 80 or over with active or convalescent COVID-19.

This clone was seen only once. The chain is built from TRBV5-1 and TRBJ2-5; a weak D match, TRBD2 (6 bases). The CDR3 covers 14 residues. The V end lost 0 bases, the J end lost 4 bases, and 10 bases lay between the germline ends. Germline V gives CDR1 SGHRS, CDR2 YFSETQ. Here the CDR3 reads CASSLAGGAETQYF. CDR3 nucleotides: TGCGCCAGCAGCTTGGCCGGGGGAGCAGAGACCCAGTACTTC. The full variable domain, completed using reference TRBV5-1 and TRBJ2-5, is KAGVTQTPRYLIKTRGQQVTLSCSPISGHRSVSWYQQTPGQGLQFLFEYFSETQRNKGNFPGRFSGRQFSNSRSEMNVSTLELGDSALYLCASSLAGGAETQYFGPGTRLLVL.

This chain joins TRBV7-2 and TRBJ2-5, with a tentative D call TRBD2 (5 bases). The V gene lost 7 bases and the J gene lost 5 bases, with 14 bases spanning the gap. The CDR3 loop spans 13 amino acids. Per the germline V gene, CDR1 is SGHTA and CDR2 is FQGNSA. The DNA of the CDR3 is TGTGCCAGCACCCTTTATCTAGCTGAGACCCAGTACTTC. Translating it yields CASTLYLAETQYF. The full variable domain, completed using reference TRBV7-2 and TRBJ2-5, is GAGVSQSPSNKVTEKGKDVELRCDPISGHTALYWYRQSLGQGLEFLIYFQGNSAPDKSGLPSDRFSAERTGGSVSTLTIQRTQQEDSAVYLCASTLYLAETQYFGPGTRLLVL.

The chain employs TRBV4-3 and TRBJ2-2, with TRBD1 identical over 8 bases. The germline CDR1 and CDR2 sequences are LGHNA and YSLEER. The J segment lost 2 bases and the V segment lost 6 bases, leaving 2 bases of the junction unmatched. The CDR3 totals 14 residues. The CDR3 here is CASRTGANTGELFF. CDR3 DNA: TGCGCCAGCAGGACAGGGGCAAACACCGGGGAGCTGTTTTTT.

This chain uses TRBV6-5 with TRBJ2-6; tentatively, D is TRBD2 (6 bases). V lost 6 bases to trimming and J lost 1 base, with 10 bases between them. Germline V gene lookup returns CDR1 MNHEY and CDR2 SVGAGI. The CDR3 spans 15 residues. CDR3 sequence: CASSRRDSGANVLTF. In DNA form, the CDR3 reads TGTGCCAGCAGCAGGAGGGATTCTGGGGCCAACGTCCTGACTTTC.

The J gene is TRBJ2-5, the V gene TRBV27; 8 nucleotides align to TRBD1. With 4 bases clipped from V and 5 bases from J, the junction kept 9 bases outside the gene matches. Germline V gene sequence: CDR1 MNHEY, CDR2 SMNVEV (reference sequence). The CDR3 sequence is 15 residues long. This chain's CDR3 is CASSSLGQGGETQYF. The CDR3 DNA reads as TGTGCCAGCAGTTCCCTCGGACAGGGCGGTGAGACCCAGTACTTC.

The rearrangement joins TRBV7-8 to TRBJ2-2; 9 bases fit TRBD1. CDR1 is SGHVS, CDR2 FQNEAQ, per germline. After removal of 7 bases from V and 6 bases from J, the junction contained 3 bases not matched to a gene. This CDR3 has 13 amino acids. CDR3 sequence (DNA): TGTGCCAGCAAGGGACAGGGAGCCGGGGAGCTGTTTTTT. It yields the protein CASKGQGAGELFF.

The chain carries TRBV7-6 and TRBJ2-2, with 7 nucleotides matching TRBD1. Germline V gene data show CDR1 as SGHVS and CDR2 as FNYEAQ. The ends lost 1 base at V and 4 bases at J; junction bases unmatched: 9. CDR3 length: 17 amino acids. As DNA, the CDR3 is TGTGCCAGCAGCTTAGAAGGGGCGGACAGGATCACCGGGGAGCTGTTTTTT. This gives the protein CASSLEGADRITGELFF.

The V and J genes are TRBV18 and TRBJ1-1; D unclear. This CDR3 is 13 amino acids long. CDR1 is KGHSH, CDR2 LQKENI, per germline. Trimming removed 2 bases from V and 6 bases from J, with 10 bases in between. Written as DNA, the CDR3 is TGTGCCAGCTCACCAATTCGGGAGGCTGAAGCTTTCTTT. Translation: CASSPIREAEAFF.

Written as DNA, the CDR3 is TGTGCCAGCAGTGAAGTCTCGGGTGGCTCACCCCTCCACTTT. Translation: CASSEVSGGSPLHF. J is TRBJ1-6 and V is TRBV6-4, with no clear D. Germline-derived CDR1 and CDR2 are MRHNA and SNTAGT. Trimming cost V 3 bases and J 10 bases, with 13 bases left between them. The CDR3 consists of 14 residues.

This chain joins TRBV19 and TRBJ1-4; a possible D gene is TRBD1 (5 bases). Trimming shortened V by 3 bases and J by 4 bases, and 9 bases separated the two germline ends. Germline V CDR1 and CDR2: LNHDA, SQIVND (reference sequence). The CDR3 runs to 14 residues. The CDR3 region has the DNA TGTGCCAGTAGTATCCAGGGCGGTAATGAAAAACTGTTTTTT. This translates into CASSIQGGNEKLFF.

The gene calls are TRBV3-1 (or the pseudogene TRBV3-2) and TRBJ1-6; D perhaps matches TRBD1 (5 bases). This CDR3 is 17 amino acids long. Between the trimmed V and J ends, which lost 0 bases and 2 bases, there was a span of 11 bases. Germline lookup yields CDR1 LGHDT and CDR2 YNNKEL (reference sequence). The CDR3 loop reads CASSQDDLGAYNSPLHF. For the CDR3, the DNA is TGTGCCAGCAGCCAAGATGACTTAGGGGCCTATAATTCACCCCTCCACTTT.

The chain has TRBV7-2 and TRBJ2-1; D remains unclear. CDR3 length: 12 residues. V lost 2 bases to trimming and J lost 8 bases, with 7 bases between them. Germline V gene data show CDR1 as SGHTA and CDR2 as FQGNSA. The CDR3 nucleotides read TGTGCCAGCAGCTTAATGGGCGATGAGCAGTTCTTC. Translating it yields CASSLMGDEQFF. The whole variable domain, remainder taken from reference TRBV7-2 and TRBJ2-1, is GAGVSQSPSNKVTEKGKDVELRCDPISGHTALYWYRQSLGQGLEFLIYFQGNSAPDKSGLPSDRFSAERTGGSVSTLTIQRTQQEDSAVYLCASSLMGDEQFFGPGTRLTVL.

With respect to this clone: At the DNA level, this CDR3 is encoded by other sequences in the same sample as well. CDR3 residues: CASRAGNSPLHF. The DNA for the CDR3 is TGTGCCAGCAGAGCCGGGAATTCACCCCTCCACTTT. This chain connects TRBV25-1 to TRBJ1-6; D is undetermined. This CDR3 is 12 amino acids long. V lost 6 bases to trimming and J lost 7 bases, with 7 bases between them. Germline V gives CDR1 MGHDK, CDR2 SYGVNS.

The chain employs TRBV19 and TRBJ1-2; 8 bases are a match to TRBD1. The germline V gene encodes CDR1 LNHDA and CDR2 SQIVND (reference sequence). The CDR3 is 14 residues long. Trimming at V came to 10 bases and at J to 6 bases, leaving 13 bases not matched to a gene. CDR3 sequence (DNA): TGTGCCACCCAACGGGGGCAGGGGGCGGATGGCTACACCTTC. This sequence encodes CATQRGQGADGYTF. Full variable domain (outside the CDR3, taken from reference TRBV19 and TRBJ1-2): DGGITQSPKYLFRKEGQNVTLSCEQNLNHDAMYWYRQDPGQGLRLIYYSQIVNDFQKGDIAEGYSVSREKKESFPLTVTSAQKNPTAFYLCATQRGQGADGYTFGSGTRLTVV.

The rearrangement joins TRBV4-1 to TRBJ1-6; D ambiguous. CDR1 is MGHRA, CDR2 YSYEKL, per germline. Trimming took off 4 bases at V and 4 bases at J, with 14 bases between the two ends. There are 16 residues in the CDR3. The CDR3 DNA reads TGCGCCAGCAGCCCCTGGGCCCTCTCTTATAATTCACCCCTCCACTTT. Protein product: CASSPWALSYNSPLHF.

This rearrangement joins TRBV19 to TRBJ1-2; TRBD1 agrees at 12 bases. With V trimmed by 4 bases and J by 4 bases, 10 bases remained unmatched. Looked up from germline, CDR1 is LNHDA and CDR2 is SQIVND (reference sequence). The CDR3 totals 17 residues. The CDR3 protein is CASSRDRGRGGSYGYTF. The CDR3 DNA sequence: TGTGCCAGTAGTAGGGACAGGGGGCGCGGAGGTTCCTATGGCTACACCTTC.

The count of this clone is one. This chain links TRBV11-2 with TRBJ1-1; unclear D gene. CDR3 length: 15 amino acids. V gave up 9 bases and J gave up 1 base, with 18 bases separating them. Germline-derived CDR1 and CDR2 are SGHAT and FQNNGV. The CDR3 sequence: CASTRGIPWNTEAFF. The CDR3 DNA sequence: TGTGCCAGTACCCGAGGGATCCCGTGGAACACTGAAGCTTTCTTT.

The chain joins TRBV2 to TRBJ2-7, with a possible D match to TRBD1 (5 bases). CDR1 is SNHLY, CDR2 FYNNEI, per germline. The V and J ends lost 0 bases and 5 bases respectively, with 20 bases between them. The CDR3 runs 17 residues. CDR3 protein: CASSEAGSRVISDEQYF. CDR3 sequence (DNA): TGTGCCAGCAGTGAAGCGGGGTCCAGGGTAATAAGCGACGAGCAGTACTTC.

The chain employs TRBV21-1 and TRBJ1-2. TRBV21-1 is marked as a pseudogene. The CDR3 is made up of 15 amino acids. CDR3 sequence: CASSKAGLSECGYTF. The CDR3 coding sequence is TGTGCCAGCAGCAAAGCTGGTCTATCGGAGTGTGGCTACACCTTC.

The chain recombines TRBV11-2 with TRBJ1-5; D remains ambiguous. V dropped 1 base and J dropped 0 bases, with 4 bases sitting between them. The CDR3 is 14 amino acids. Germline V lookup: CDR1 SGHAT, CDR2 FQNNGV. CDR3 protein: CASSLGLSNQPQHF. The CDR3 coding sequence is TGTGCCAGCAGCTTAGGGCTTAGCAATCAGCCCCAGCATTTT.

V and J are TRBV7-8 and TRBJ2-5; 7 bases agree with TRBD2. The J segment lost 4 bases and the V segment lost 0 bases, leaving 11 bases of the junction unmatched. Germline lookup yields CDR1 SGHVS and CDR2 FQNEAQ. The CDR3 runs 17 residues. The CDR3 sequence is CASSLAPKTSFRETQYF. The CDR3 region has the DNA TGTGCCAGCAGCTTAGCTCCAAAGACTAGCTTCCGAGAGACCCAGTACTTC.

The V call is TRBV5-6, the J call TRBJ2-7, with TRBD2 identical over 11 bases. This CDR3 has 17 residues. Germline V gene sequence: CDR1 SGHDT, CDR2 YYEEEE. Trimming removed 0 bases from V and 0 bases from J; junction bases left unmatched: 5. CDR3 protein: CASSLVLAGARSYEQYF. CDR3 DNA sequence: TGTGCCAGCAGCTTGGTACTAGCGGGGGCACGCTCCTACGAGCAGTACTTC.

This sequence joins TRBV7-9 and TRBJ2-3; perhaps TRBD1 as D (5 bases). Germline V lookup: CDR1 SEHNR, CDR2 FQNEAQ (reference sequence). CDR3 length: 12 amino acids. Trimming took 6 bases from V and 8 from J, leaving 12 bases between them. CDR3 amino acids: CASRPTASTQYF. For the CDR3, the DNA is TGTGCCAGCAGACCGACAGCTTCTACGCAGTATTTT. Full variable domain (outside the CDR3, taken from reference TRBV7-9 and TRBJ2-3): DTGVSQNPRHKITKRGQNVTFRCDPISEHNRLYWYRQTLGQGPEFLTYFQNEAQLEKSRLLSDRFSAERPKGSFSTLEIQRTEQGDSAMYLCASRPTASTQYFGPGTRLTVL.

The chain has TRBV1 and TRBJ1-6. TRBV1 is annotated as a pseudogene. This CDR3 region has 15 residues. The CDR3 reads CTSSPKTRARSPLHF. CDR3 bases: TGCACCAGCAGCCCCAAGACTAGGGCGCGCTCACCCCTCCACTTT.

This sequence joins TRBV6-6 and TRBJ1-4; D is unresolved. Germline V gives CDR1 MNHNY, CDR2 SVGAGI (reference sequence). This CDR3 spans 13 amino acids. V was clipped by 2 bases and J by 4 bases, with 5 bases between them. CDR3 amino acids: CASSYIYNEKLFF. The CDR3 DNA reads as TGTGCCAGCAGTTACATTTATAATGAAAAACTGTTTTTT.

This chain joins TRBV7-2 and TRBJ1-3, with D unclear. This CDR3 has 14 residues. The V end lost 0 bases, the J end lost 0 bases, and 3 bases lay between the germline ends. CDR1 SGHTA and CDR2 FQGNSA come from the germline V gene. The CDR3 nucleotides read TGTGCCAGCAGCTTAGCTATCTCTGGAAACACCATATATTTT. It translates to CASSLAISGNTIYF. The full variable domain, with the rest looked up from reference TRBV7-2 and TRBJ1-3, is GAGVSQSPSNKVTEKGKDVELRCDPISGHTALYWYRQSLGQGLEFLIYFQGNSAPDKSGLPSDRFSAERTGGSVSTLTIQRTQQEDSAVYLCASSLAISGNTIYFGEGSWLTVV.

V usage is TRBV5-1 and J usage is TRBJ2-3; TRBD1 agrees at 10 bases. The CDR3 is 16 residues long. In germline, CDR1 is SGHRS, CDR2 YFSETQ. Losses at the gene ends were 2 bases for V and 3 bases for J; bases not matched to a gene: 6. The CDR3 bases are TGCGCCAGCAGCTTAGGACAGGGGGGGTGGACAGATACGCAGTATTTT. It is translated as CASSLGQGGWTDTQYF.

The V and J genes are TRBV7-9 and TRBJ1-1; no firm D call. Trimming took 1 base from V and 10 from J, leaving 10 bases between them. The V gene's germline CDR1 is SEHNR and CDR2 FQNEAQ (reference sequence). CDR3 length equals 12 residues. The CDR3 here is CASSLGEVGAFF. DNA of the CDR3: TGTGCCAGCAGCTTAGGAGAAGTCGGAGCTTTCTTT.